Listed here are 32 T cell receptor beta chains from one sample, sequenced in a study of cytomegalovirus exposure and HLA in healthy donors. It was with 60 Vbeta and 13 Jbeta primers that the PCR ran. Clones were sequenced by immunoSEQ multiplex PCR, and TCRdb holds only the in-frame ones, with some missing. This sample carries some 150,000 clones, 75% to 85% of them seen once, and the ten largest clones take 5.6%. The specimen was PBMCs. These receptors were taken from a woman aged 40 to 55 in good health and CMV-seropositive.

The chain employs TRBV11-3 and TRBJ1-1; D not resolved. In germline, CDR1 is SGHNT, CDR2 YENEEA. Trimming stripped 0 bases from V and 11 bases from J, with 13 bases between. This CDR3 has 13 residues. The CDR3 DNA sequence: TGTGCCAGCAGCTTAGATCAGCGGATCGGGGCTTTCTTT. Protein product: CASSLDQRIGAFF.

The chain carries TRBV5-1 and TRBJ2-2; TRBD1 matches 8 bases. J was trimmed by 1 base and V by 2 bases; bases with no gene match: 4. CDR3 length: 16 amino acids. The germline CDR1 and CDR2 sequences are SGHRS and YFSETQ. The chain's CDR3 is CASSFAGGGNTGELFF. CDR3 DNA sequence: TGCGCCAGCAGCTTTGCAGGGGGCGGGAACACCGGGGAGCTGTTTTTT.

In its sample, this clone was seen a few times. The V and J genes are TRBV7-2 and TRBJ2-3; 8 positions match TRBD1. The V gene end was trimmed by 6 bases and the J gene end by 2 bases; junction bases not matched to a gene: 7. In germline, CDR1 is SGHTA, CDR2 FQGNSA. The CDR3 has 15 amino acids. As DNA, the CDR3 is TGTGCCAGCAGATCAGGGGGCCACTACACAGATACGCAGTATTTT. It is translated as CASRSGGHYTDTQYF.

The rearrangement links TRBV15 to TRBJ2-1; TRBD1 might be the D (5 bases). The length of the CDR3 is 13 residues. CDR1 and CDR2 from the germline V gene are LNHNV and YYDKDF (reference sequence). V gave up 7 bases and J gave up 5 bases, with 12 bases separating them. The CDR3 reads CATTGRVNNEQFF. CDR3 DNA: TGTGCCACCACGGGCAGGGTGAACAATGAGCAGTTCTTC. The full variable domain, rest sourced from reference TRBV15 and TRBJ2-1, is DAMVIQNPRYQVTQFGKPVTLSCSQTLNHNVMYWYQQKSSQAPKLLFHYYDKDFNNEADTPDNFQSRRPNTSFCFLDIRSPGLGDTAMYLCATTGRVNNEQFFGPGTRLTVL.

This clone turned up a few times. This sequence joins TRBV30 and TRBJ2-2, with D maybe TRBD1 (6 bases). The V gene's germline CDR1 is GTSNPN and CDR2 SVGIG (reference sequence). Trimming removed 4 bases at V and 5 bases at J, with 17 bases between. The CDR3 is 15 residues long. CDR3 DNA sequence: TGTGCCTGGATGAGGGGGACCCAACGGACCGGGGAGCTGTTTTTT. Translating gives CAWMRGTQRTGELFF.

The CDR3 DNA follows: TGCGCCAGCAGCCCTCTGGGGCTAGCGGGAACAGATACGCAGTATTTT. Protein product: CASSPLGLAGTDTQYF. The gene calls are TRBV4-1 and TRBJ2-3; 9 nucleotides agree with TRBD2. J gave up 3 bases and V 4 bases, and 8 bases lay outside the gene matches. CDR3 length: 16 amino acids. Per germline, CDR1 MGHRA and CDR2 YSYEKL.

In this sample, this clone turned up once. V usage is TRBV19 and J usage is TRBJ1-1, with TRBD1 matching over 7 bases. V lost 6 bases and J lost 1; bases outside the gene matches: 14. CDR3 length: 17 amino acids. Germline-derived CDR1 and CDR2 are LNHDA and SQIVND (reference sequence). CDR3 amino acids: CASSNSRQGGENTEAFF. The CDR3 nucleotides are TGTGCCAGTAGCAACTCGAGGCAGGGGGGTGAGAACACTGAAGCTTTCTTT.

The V call is TRBV28, the J call TRBJ1-5, with 7 bases that match TRBD1. Losses at the gene ends were 4 bases for V and 0 bases for J; bases not matched to a gene: 18. The V gene's germline CDR1 is MDHEN and CDR2 SYDVKM. This CDR3 comprises 20 residues. CDR3: CASSSRQGKGIGYSNQPQHF. In nucleotides, the CDR3 is TGTGCCAGCAGTTCCCGACAGGGCAAGGGGATTGGGTATAGCAATCAGCCCCAGCATTTT.

V usage is TRBV28 and J usage is TRBJ1-1, with a possible D match to TRBD1 (6 bases). CDR1 is MDHEN, CDR2 SYDVKM, per germline. This CDR3 is built from 16 residues. The V gene lost 5 bases and the J gene lost 0 bases, with 16 bases spanning the gap. Here the CDR3 DNA reads TGTGCCAGCAGTCCCCCCGGGACACGCATGAACACTGAAGCTTTCTTT. Residues: CASSPPGTRMNTEAFF.

The gene calls are TRBV6-5 and TRBJ1-2; a weak D match, TRBD1 (6 bases). Germline V lookup: CDR1 MNHEY, CDR2 SVGAGI. The CDR3 has 14 amino acids. The V end lost 7 bases, the J end lost 6 bases, and 18 bases lay between the germline ends. The CDR3 bases are TGTGCCAGCATACCAGGGGCGATATTCCATGGCTACACCTTC. Translating gives CASIPGAIFHGYTF.

Note on this clone: A read error may produce the germline difference seen at one junction end. The V gene is TRBV7-7, the J gene TRBJ2-7; D possibly corresponds to TRBD2 (5 bases). Germline V gene data show CDR1 as SSHAT and CDR2 as FNYEAQ (reference sequence). The CDR3 runs to 13 residues. The CDR3 sequence is CASSRGSSYEQYF. In nucleotides, the CDR3 is TGTGCTAGCAGCCGAGGGAGCTCCTACGAGCAGTACTTC.

The rearrangement links TRBV5-1 to TRBJ2-1; D unresolved. The CDR3 consists of 12 residues. V was cut by 2 bases and J by 8 bases, with 8 bases left in between. From germline, CDR1 is SGHRS and CDR2 YFSETQ. In nucleotides, the CDR3 is TGCGCCAGCAGCTTTCGTATCGATGAGCAGTTCTTC. Residues: CASSFRIDEQFF.

The rearrangement joins TRBV19 to TRBJ1-1; the match to TRBD1 covers 7 bases. The V gene's germline CDR1 is LNHDA and CDR2 SQIVND (reference sequence). This CDR3 comprises 14 residues. V lost 2 bases and J lost 5; bases outside the gene matches: 5. CDR3: CASSINRGSTEAFF. The CDR3 DNA sequence: TGTGCCAGTAGTATAAACAGGGGCAGTACTGAAGCTTTCTTT.

The V call is TRBV27, the J call TRBJ2-1; tentatively, D is TRBD2 (6 bases). The CDR3 is 14 amino acids. Trimming pared 6 bases from V and 0 bases from J, leaving 9 bases between. Germline CDR1 and CDR2: MNHEY and SMNVEV (reference sequence). The CDR3 nucleotides are TGTGCCAGCAGCGGCGGGGACTCCTACAATGAGCAGTTCTTC. Translating gives CASSGGDSYNEQFF.

The rearrangement links TRBV5-4 to TRBJ1-4; weak D call: TRBD1 (5 bases). Germline V gene lookup returns CDR1 SGHNT and CDR2 YYREEE (reference sequence). The CDR3 contains 12 residues. The V gene lost 6 bases and the J gene lost 6 bases, with 9 bases spanning the gap. As DNA, the CDR3 is TGTGCCAGCAAAGGGGCCGATGAAAAACTGTTTTTT. It codes for CASKGADEKLFF.

To note about this clone: The junction does not match germline at one end; this may be a read error. V gene TRBV5-1 combines with J gene TRBJ1-4, with 8 bases identical to TRBD1. The germline CDR1 and CDR2 sequences are SGHRS and YFSETQ. The CDR3 covers 15 residues. The CDR3 protein is CASSDRDRPNEKLFF. The CDR3 region has the DNA TGTGCCAGCAGCGACCGGGACAGGCCTAATGAAAAACTGTTTTTT.

The gene calls are TRBV15 and TRBJ2-7; D not resolved. Germline V gene sequence: CDR1 LNHNV, CDR2 YYDKDF (reference sequence). CDR3 length: 12 residues. Trimming removed 0 bases at V and 6 bases at J, with 6 bases between. CDR3 DNA: TGTGCCACCAGCAGAGATCGAGGCGAGCAGTACTTC. This encodes CATSRDRGEQYF.

V and J are TRBV30 and TRBJ1-2, with TRBD1 matching 8 bases. The CDR3 runs to 13 residues. Per the germline V gene, CDR1 is GTSNPN and CDR2 is SVGIG (reference sequence). After removal of 2 bases from V and 4 bases from J, the junction contained 3 bases not matched to a gene. For the CDR3, the DNA is TGTGCCTGGAGTAAGGGACAGGCCTATGGCTACACCTTC. Translating gives CAWSKGQAYGYTF.

V is TRBV7-2 and J is TRBJ1-1, with D perhaps TRBD1 (5 bases). Deletions cut 5 bases from V and 2 bases from J, with 15 bases between. The CDR3 contains 15 residues. Germline V gene data show CDR1 as SGHTA and CDR2 as FQGNSA. Here the CDR3 DNA reads TGTGCCAGCAGCCTAGGAAACAGGTATAACACTGAAGCTTTCTTT. It translates to CASSLGNRYNTEAFF.

V gene TRBV13 combines with J gene TRBJ2-1; 7 bases line up with TRBD2. This CDR3 has 14 residues. Germline V gene data show CDR1 as PRHDT and CDR2 as FYEKMQ (reference sequence). Germline trimming cut 0 bases from V and 10 bases from J; bases unmatched to any gene: 6. The CDR3 DNA reads TGTGCCAGCAGCTTAGGAGGAGCGGGAAACGAGCAGTTCTTC. Translated, it gives CASSLGGAGNEQFF. The variable domain in full, with the rest retrieved from reference TRBV13 and TRBJ2-1, is AAGVIQSPRHLIKEKRETATLKCYPIPRHDTVYWYQQGPGQDPQFLISFYEKMQSDKGSIPDRFSAQQFSDYHSELNMSSLELGDSALYFCASSLGGAGNEQFFGPGTRLTVL.

This chain links TRBV29-1 with TRBJ2-1, with D possibly being TRBD2 (5 bases). The length of the CDR3 is 11 residues. Germline lookup yields CDR1 SQVTM and CDR2 ANQGSEA. V was clipped by 7 bases and J by 8 bases, with 12 bases between them. CDR3 bases: TGCAGCGCTCCTAGGCGGGATGAGCAGTTCTTC. Translating it yields CSAPRRDEQFF.

The chain carries TRBV2 and TRBJ2-1; 8 bases match TRBD1. This CDR3 spans 15 amino acids. Germline lookup yields CDR1 SNHLY and CDR2 FYNNEI. The V segment lost 7 bases and the J segment 0 bases; nucleotides outside the gene matches: 5. The CDR3 DNA follows: TGTGCCAGCACCAGGGACAGGCGCTCCTACAATGAGCAGTTCTTC. It yields the protein CASTRDRRSYNEQFF.

The chain recombines TRBV7-9 with TRBJ2-7; the D gene is possibly TRBD2 (6 bases). The CDR3 length is 14 residues. Deletions cut 0 bases from V and 5 bases from J, with 11 bases between. CDR1 and CDR2 (germline): SEHNR, FQNEAQ (reference sequence). The CDR3 loop is CASSLAAGRDEQYF. In DNA, the CDR3 is TGTGCCAGCAGCTTAGCGGCCGGGAGAGACGAGCAGTACTTC.

CDR3 in amino acids: CASSLYGTGVYEQYF. The CDR3 DNA reads TGTGCCAGCAGTTTATATGGGACAGGGGTCTACGAGCAGTACTTC. This sequence joins TRBV27 and TRBJ2-7; TRBD1 aligns across 10 bases. Germline-derived CDR1 and CDR2 are MNHEY and SMNVEV (reference sequence). With 1 base clipped from V and 3 bases from J, the junction kept 3 bases outside the gene matches. This CDR3 contains 15 residues.

J is TRBJ2-1 and V is TRBV7-7; 8 bases line up with TRBD2. The CDR3 covers 15 residues. Looked up from germline, CDR1 is SSHAT and CDR2 is FNYEAQ (reference sequence). The CDR3 spells CAGSPGTRFEDEQFF. CDR3 sequence (DNA): TGTGCTGGCAGCCCCGGGACTAGATTCGAAGATGAGCAGTTCTTC.

The chain employs TRBV11-3 and TRBJ1-1; TRBD1 is a possible D gene (6 bases). V was cut by 5 bases and J by 5 bases, with 18 bases left in between. The CDR3 covers 15 residues. Germline assignment: CDR1 SGHNT and CDR2 YENEEA. CDR3 nucleotide sequence: TGTGCCAGCAGCCGCTTCCAGGGGAAGGATACTGAAGCTTTCTTT. Encoded protein: CASSRFQGKDTEAFF.

The genes are TRBV7-9 and TRBJ2-6; 7 bases agree with TRBD2. The V gene end was trimmed by 0 bases and the J gene end by 4 bases; junction bases not matched to a gene: 6. The CDR3 extends over 17 amino acids. CDR1 is SEHNR, CDR2 FQNEAQ, per germline (reference sequence). This CDR3 is CASSLALGGNGANVLTF. The CDR3 DNA is TGTGCCAGCAGCTTAGCGTTGGGGGGGAACGGGGCCAACGTCCTGACTTTC.

The gene calls are TRBV10-3 and TRBJ2-5; a possible D gene is TRBD1 (5 bases). V lost 2 bases and J lost 1, with 11 bases in between. Germline V CDR1 and CDR2: ENHRY, SYGVKD. The CDR3 runs to 15 residues. This CDR3 is CAISERRQGQETQYF. CDR3 DNA sequence: TGTGCCATCAGTGAGCGTCGGCAGGGCCAAGAGACCCAGTACTTC.

This clone occurred once. The rearrangement links TRBV30 to TRBJ2-5; 7 bases map to TRBD1. The J segment lost 6 bases and the V segment lost 7 bases, leaving 8 bases of the junction unmatched. Germline V lookup: CDR1 GTSNPN, CDR2 SVGIG (reference sequence). CDR3 length: 12 amino acids. The CDR3 protein is CAYAGTEKTQYF. CDR3 nucleotides: TGTGCCTACGCCGGGACAGAGAAGACCCAGTACTTC.

The CDR3 here is CASSHAEGTIKDFEQYF. CDR3 DNA sequence: TGTGCCAGCAGCCATGCGGAGGGGACTATCAAAGACTTCGAGCAGTACTTC. The V gene is TRBV14, the J gene TRBJ2-7, with 7 bases matching TRBD2. There are 17 residues in the CDR3. Trimming removed 3 bases from V and 6 bases from J; junction bases left unmatched: 17. Germline-derived CDR1 and CDR2 are SGHDN and FVKESK.

The chain carries TRBV7-3 and TRBJ2-1; tentatively, D is TRBD2 (6 bases). Trimming shortened V by 0 bases and J by 10 bases, and 16 bases separated the two germline ends. This CDR3 is 15 amino acids long. CDR1 and CDR2 (germline): SGHTA, FQGTGA. CDR3 nucleotide sequence: TGTGCCAGCAGCTTAACAACTAGCTCTGGAGGGGAGCAGTTCTTC. It translates to CASSLTTSSGGEQFF.

V and J are TRBV4-1 and TRBJ2-3; unclear D gene. Germline CDR1 reads MGHRA; CDR2 reads YSYEKL. V was cut by 3 bases and J by 2 bases, with 18 bases left in between. This CDR3 has 17 amino acids. The CDR3 sequence: CASSHDTEVGFTDTQYF. CDR3 DNA sequence: TGCGCCAGCAGCCACGACACAGAAGTAGGATTCACAGATACGCAGTATTTT.